This T cell receptor (beta chain) was captured by sequencing in a study of shared clonotypes between healthy human individuals. Study-wide context: Each donor had three CD4 naive, three CD4 memory, two CD8 naive and one CD8 memory plate.

V shed 0 bases and J shed 4 bases, with 5 bases lying between them. The CDR3 covers 13 residues. The V gene's germline CDR1 is SGHDN and CDR2 FVKESK. The naive CD8 fraction comprised CD45RO-negative cells positively selected for CCR7 and excluded terminally differentiated effector memory CD45RA+ cells. Comments on this clone: What it binds is not known.

Study observations and caveats: Non-shared clonotypes displayed generation probabilities falling below those of clonotypes present in all four donors. Memory subsets generally showed lower estimated richness than naive subsets.

The data were produced by immunoSEQ multiplex PCR, yet TCRdb's version contains in-frame clones alone and is incomplete. The data contain approximately 740,000 clones, 85% to 95% of them seen just once; the ten biggest clones take up less than 25%. Material: naive CD8+ T cells sorted from blood. This clonotype originated in a man younger than 40 in good health. The chain is built from TRBV14 and TRBJ2-3; D gene ambiguous. The CDR3 here is CASSQDLADTQYF. The CDR3 DNA follows: TGTGCCAGCAGCCAAGATCTGGCAGATACGCAGTATTTT.